This TCR beta chain emerged from a study of shared clonotypes between healthy human individuals. Looking at the study overall: Participating donors consisted of two women and three men aged 18 to 49.

This CDR3 region has 12 residues. Trimming removed 3 bases at V and 6 bases at J, with 6 bases between. Per germline, CDR1 MDHEN and CDR2 SYDVKM. Deep level was the assay's run setting. What was sequenced on ten immunoSEQ deep assay plates was unsorted PBMC DNA. Authors' methods: There were no quality scores in the junction-only immunoSEQ sequences, so filtering differed. Using immunoSEQ multiplex PCR, the repertoire was profiled, and TCRdb retains in-frame clones only, with some absent. V and J calls and clone size come straight from that table; D and trimming were deduced from the DNA. This table has fewer than 550,000 clones, over 75% appearing once.

The chain joins TRBV28 to TRBJ1-5; D is uncertain. The sequenced sample consisted of PBMCs. The origin of this receptor is a middle-aged woman in good health. Some clones in this sample may be carry-over from other donors' samples. CDR3 in amino acids: CASSLPFQPQHF. CDR3 coding DNA: TGTGCCAGCAGTTTGCCTTTTCAGCCCCAGCATTTT.